Each of the 15 T cell receptor beta chains below was sequenced from the same sample in a study of OX40 agonist ivuxolimab in advanced cancers. Produced via immunoSEQ multiplex PCR; TCRdb's table is partial and in-frame only. The sample holds roughly 92,000 clones, about 92% seen once. This material consisted of CD4+ or CD8+ T cells sorted from blood, taken in a trial of the OX40 agonist ivuxolimab. The receptor source for this set is an adult with an advanced solid tumor such as melanoma, head and neck, liver or kidney cancer.

The CDR3 is CASKSKQNTGELFF. DNA for the CDR3: TGTGCCAGTAAATCCAAGCAGAACACCGGGGAGCTGTTTTTT. This chain joins TRBV19 and TRBJ2-2; D ambiguous. V was shortened by 7 bases and J by 1 base, with 10 bases between the two germline ends. Germline V lookup: CDR1 LNHDA, CDR2 SQIVND (reference sequence). This CDR3 comprises 14 residues.

The gene calls are TRBV4-1 and TRBJ2-5, with 11 bases lining up with TRBD2. Trimming at V came to 3 bases and at J to 5 bases, leaving 5 bases not matched to a gene. CDR3 size: 15 residues. CDR1 and CDR2 from the germline V gene are MGHRA and YSYEKL. The CDR3 loop is CASSQLAGGPETQYF. The CDR3 DNA sequence: TGCGCCAGCAGCCAGCTAGCGGGGGGTCCGGAGACCCAGTACTTC.

The chain employs TRBV27 and TRBJ1-1; 11 positions agree with TRBD1. The germline gives CDR1 MNHEY, CDR2 SMNVEV (reference sequence). The V and J ends lost 1 base and 5 bases, in that order; junction bases with no gene match: 3. The CDR3 covers 15 residues. CDR3 sequence (DNA): TGTGCCAGCAGTTTATGGGGACAGGGGGGAACTGAAGCTTTCTTT. This sequence encodes CASSLWGQGGTEAFF.

The chain combines TRBV7-3 with TRBJ2-1; TRBD2 aligns across 11 bases. CDR1 is SGHTA and CDR2 is FQGTGA in the germline V gene. The length of the CDR3 is 15 residues. Trimming removed 5 bases from V and 8 bases from J; junction bases left unmatched: 8. The CDR3 spells CASSPGTSGLDEQFF. CDR3 sequence (DNA): TGTGCCAGCAGCCCCGGGACTAGCGGTTTGGATGAGCAGTTCTTC. The variable domain in full, with the rest retrieved from reference TRBV7-3 and TRBJ2-1, is GAGVSQTPSNKVTEKGKYVELRCDPISGHTALYWYRQSLGQGPEFLIYFQGTGAADDSGLPNDRFFAVRPEGSVSTLKIQRTERGDSAVYLCASSPGTSGLDEQFFGPGTRLTVL.

The rearrangement joins TRBV6-5 to TRBJ1-2, with 11 bases matching TRBD1. CDR1 and CDR2 (germline): MNHEY, SVGAGI. The CDR3 consists of 16 residues. V lost 4 bases, J lost 4 bases, and 8 bases stayed unmatched. In DNA form, the CDR3 reads TGTGCCAGCAGTTGGGGACAGGGGGGAGTGGGCTATGGCTACACCTTC. Translating it yields CASSWGQGGVGYGYTF.

The chain joins TRBV9 to TRBJ2-5; D may match TRBD1 or TRBD2 (6 bases each). Trimming cost V 0 bases and J 9 bases, with 21 bases left between them. From germline, CDR1 is SGDLS and CDR2 YYNGEE. This CDR3 comprises 16 residues. CDR3 loop: CASSVEDWGSGEAQYF. The CDR3 DNA reads as TGTGCCAGCAGCGTAGAAGATTGGGGGTCAGGGGAGGCCCAGTACTTC.

The rearrangement links TRBV11-3 to TRBJ2-7, with D maybe TRBD1 (7 bases). Trimming took off 5 bases at V and 2 bases at J, with 13 bases between the two ends. Germline loops: CDR1 SGHNT, CDR2 YENEEA. This CDR3 spans 14 amino acids. The CDR3 DNA follows: TGTGCCAGCAGCCTACAGGGGAGGCCCTACGAGCAGTACTTC. Protein product: CASSLQGRPYEQYF.

This chain connects TRBV7-6 to TRBJ1-6, with TRBD1 as a possible D gene (5 bases). In germline, CDR1 is SGHVS, CDR2 FNYEAQ. The CDR3 is 14 amino acids. V was cut by 4 bases and J by 7 bases, with 11 bases left in between. CDR3 amino acids: CASSSGGLNSPLHF. In DNA form, the CDR3 reads TGTGCCAGCAGCTCTGGGGGATTGAATTCACCCCTCCACTTT.

The chain has TRBV19 and TRBJ1-5; TRBD1 might be the D (6 bases). The CDR3 is made up of 16 amino acids. Germline V gene data show CDR1 as LNHDA and CDR2 as SQIVND (reference sequence). The V end was cut by 7 bases, the J end by 3 bases, with 19 bases between. CDR3 coding DNA: TGTGCCAGTACGAGAACCCGGGACACCTACAATCAGCCCCAGCATTTT. Amino acids: CASTRTRDTYNQPQHF.

There are a few counts of this clone. V is TRBV9 and J is TRBJ1-1; unclear D gene. Germline assignment: CDR1 SGDLS and CDR2 YYNGEE. Trimming removed 0 bases from V and 5 bases from J, with 8 bases in between. The CDR3 spans 13 residues. The CDR3 here is CASSVEEGTEAFF. DNA of the CDR3: TGTGCCAGCAGCGTAGAGGAAGGGACTGAAGCTTTCTTT.

V usage is TRBV6-1 and J usage is TRBJ1-4, with 7 bases matching TRBD1. CDR3 size: 14 residues. V lost 6 bases, J lost 1 base, and 2 bases stayed unmatched. The germline CDR1 and CDR2 sequences are MNHNS and SASEGT. The CDR3 loop reads CASRTGITNEKLFF. CDR3 coding DNA: TGTGCCAGCAGGACAGGGATAACTAATGAAAAACTGTTTTTT.

The V and J genes are TRBV2 and TRBJ1-3; D is ambiguous. The CDR3 extends over 11 amino acids. Trimming cost V 7 bases and J 4 bases, with 5 bases left between them. Germline V lookup: CDR1 SNHLY, CDR2 FYNNEI. In DNA, the CDR3 is TGTGCCAGCACCTCCGGAAACACCATATATTTT. It yields the protein CASTSGNTIYF.

The CDR3 sequence is CASSPRGRLDNEQFF. CDR3 in DNA: TGTGCCAGCTCTCCCCGCGGGAGATTGGACAATGAGCAGTTCTTC. The rearrangement joins TRBV27 to TRBJ2-1; TRBD2 agrees at 7 bases. Trimming took 8 bases from V and 5 from J; bases not matched to a gene: 12. The CDR3 totals 15 residues. Germline V gene lookup returns CDR1 MNHEY and CDR2 SMNVEV (reference sequence).

V is TRBV9 and J is TRBJ2-3, with 11 bases fitting TRBD2. Germline CDR1 SGDLS, CDR2 YYNGEE. Trimming removed 3 bases from V and 0 bases from J; junction bases left unmatched: 6. The CDR3 runs to 17 residues. CDR3 residues: CASSEGTSGYSTDTQYF. CDR3 nucleotide sequence: TGTGCCAGCAGCGAGGGGACTAGCGGATATAGCACAGATACGCAGTATTTT.

The chain has TRBV7-4 and TRBJ1-3; a possible D gene is TRBD1 (5 bases). This CDR3 region has 14 residues. V was trimmed by 8 bases and J by 8 bases, leaving 19 bases between them. CDR1 and CDR2 (germline): SGHVT, SQSDAQ. In DNA, the CDR3 is TGTGCCAGCCGGGGGACTCGGGGAGAAGACACCATATATTTT. It codes for CASRGTRGEDTIYF.